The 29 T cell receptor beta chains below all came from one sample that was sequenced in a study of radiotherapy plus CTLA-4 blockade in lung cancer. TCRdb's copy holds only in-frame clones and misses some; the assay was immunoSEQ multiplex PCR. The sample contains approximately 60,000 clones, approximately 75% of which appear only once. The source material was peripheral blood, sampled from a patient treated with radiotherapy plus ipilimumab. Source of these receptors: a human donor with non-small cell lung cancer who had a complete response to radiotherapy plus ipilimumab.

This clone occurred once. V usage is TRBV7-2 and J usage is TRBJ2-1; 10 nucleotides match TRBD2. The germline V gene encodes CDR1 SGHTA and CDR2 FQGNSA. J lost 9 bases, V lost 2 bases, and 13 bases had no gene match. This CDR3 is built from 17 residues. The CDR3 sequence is CASSLPGLARGFGEQFF. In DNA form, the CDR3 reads TGTGCCAGCAGCTTACCGGGACTAGCGAGGGGGTTCGGTGAGCAGTTCTTC.

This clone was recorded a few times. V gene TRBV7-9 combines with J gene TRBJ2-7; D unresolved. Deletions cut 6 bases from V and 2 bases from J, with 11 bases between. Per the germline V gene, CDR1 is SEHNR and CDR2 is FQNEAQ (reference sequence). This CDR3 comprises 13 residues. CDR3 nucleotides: TGTGCCAGCAGACCCGTCGCGGCCTACGAGCAGTACTTC. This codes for CASRPVAAYEQYF.

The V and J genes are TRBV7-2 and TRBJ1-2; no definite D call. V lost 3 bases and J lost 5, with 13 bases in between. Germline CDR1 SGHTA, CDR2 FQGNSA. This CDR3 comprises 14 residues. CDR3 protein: CASSFYSTQYGYTF. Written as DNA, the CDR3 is TGTGCCAGCAGCTTTTATTCTACCCAATATGGCTACACCTTC.

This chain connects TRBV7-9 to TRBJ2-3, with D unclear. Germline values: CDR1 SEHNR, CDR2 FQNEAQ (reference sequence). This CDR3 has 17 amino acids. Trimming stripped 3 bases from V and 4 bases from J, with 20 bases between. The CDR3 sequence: CASSFLLTQGYADTQYF. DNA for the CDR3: TGTGCCAGCAGCTTTCTCCTTACCCAAGGGTATGCAGATACGCAGTATTTT.

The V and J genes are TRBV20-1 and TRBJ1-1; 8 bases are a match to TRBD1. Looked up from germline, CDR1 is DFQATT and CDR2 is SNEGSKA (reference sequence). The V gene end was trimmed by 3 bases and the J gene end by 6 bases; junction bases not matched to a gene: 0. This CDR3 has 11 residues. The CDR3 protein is CSARTGAEAFF. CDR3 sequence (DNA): TGCAGTGCTAGGACAGGGGCTGAAGCTTTCTTT.

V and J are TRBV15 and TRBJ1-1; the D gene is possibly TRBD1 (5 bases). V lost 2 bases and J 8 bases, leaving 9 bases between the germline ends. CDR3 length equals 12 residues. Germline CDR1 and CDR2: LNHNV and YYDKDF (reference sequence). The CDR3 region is CATSRWDAEAFF. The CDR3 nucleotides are TGTGCCACCAGCAGATGGGACGCCGAAGCTTTCTTT.

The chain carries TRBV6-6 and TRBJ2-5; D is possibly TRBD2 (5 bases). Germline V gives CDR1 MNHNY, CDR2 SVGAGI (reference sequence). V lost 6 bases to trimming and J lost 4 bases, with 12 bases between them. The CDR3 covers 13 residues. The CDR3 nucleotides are TGTGCCAGCAGCCGACGCGGGTCAGAGACCCAGTACTTC. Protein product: CASSRRGSETQYF.

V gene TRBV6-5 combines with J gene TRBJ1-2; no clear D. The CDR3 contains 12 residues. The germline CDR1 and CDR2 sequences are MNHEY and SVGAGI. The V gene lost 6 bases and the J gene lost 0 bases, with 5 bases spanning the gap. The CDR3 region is CASRDTNYGYTF. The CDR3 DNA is TGTGCCAGCAGAGACACTAACTATGGCTACACCTTC.

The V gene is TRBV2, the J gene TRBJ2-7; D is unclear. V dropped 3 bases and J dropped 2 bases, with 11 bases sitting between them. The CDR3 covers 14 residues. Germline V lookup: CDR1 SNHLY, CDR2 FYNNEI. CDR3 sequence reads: CASSDAGRAYEQYF. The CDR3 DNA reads TGTGCCAGCAGTGATGCAGGCCGGGCCTACGAGCAGTACTTC.

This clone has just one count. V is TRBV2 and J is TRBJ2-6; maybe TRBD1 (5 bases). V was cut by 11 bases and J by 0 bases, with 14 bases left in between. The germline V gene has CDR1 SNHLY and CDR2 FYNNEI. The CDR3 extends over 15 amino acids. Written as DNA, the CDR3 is TGTGCCGGACGTCCAGGGCTCTCTGGGGCCAACGTCCTGACTTTC. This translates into CAGRPGLSGANVLTF.

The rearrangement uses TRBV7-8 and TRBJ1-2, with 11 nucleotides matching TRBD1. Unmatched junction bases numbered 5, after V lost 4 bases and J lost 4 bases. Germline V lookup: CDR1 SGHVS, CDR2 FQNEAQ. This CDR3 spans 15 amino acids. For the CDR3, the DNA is TGTGCCAGCAGCTCCTGGACAGGGGGCGGCTATGGCTACACCTTC. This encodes CASSSWTGGGYGYTF.

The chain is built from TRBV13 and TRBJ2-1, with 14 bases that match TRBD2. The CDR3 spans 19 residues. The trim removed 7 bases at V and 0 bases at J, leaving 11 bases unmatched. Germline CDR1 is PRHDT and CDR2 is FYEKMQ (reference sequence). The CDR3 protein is CASKMGGTSGSSSYNEQFF. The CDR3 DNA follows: TGTGCCAGCAAGATGGGGGGGACTAGCGGGAGCAGCTCCTACAATGAGCAGTTCTTC.

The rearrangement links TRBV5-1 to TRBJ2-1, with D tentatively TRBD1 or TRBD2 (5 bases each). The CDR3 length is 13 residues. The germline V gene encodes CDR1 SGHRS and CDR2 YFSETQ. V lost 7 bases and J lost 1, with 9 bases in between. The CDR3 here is CASGTGSYNEQFF. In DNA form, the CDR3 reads TGCGCCAGCGGGACCGGATCCTACAATGAGCAGTTCTTC.

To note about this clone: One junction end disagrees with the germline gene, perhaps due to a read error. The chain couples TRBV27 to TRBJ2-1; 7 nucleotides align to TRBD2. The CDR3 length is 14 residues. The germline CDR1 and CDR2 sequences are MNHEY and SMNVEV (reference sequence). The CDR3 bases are TGTGCCAGCAGTTTACGGGCCGGGGGGAATGCGCAGTTCTTC. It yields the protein CASSLRAGGNAQFF.

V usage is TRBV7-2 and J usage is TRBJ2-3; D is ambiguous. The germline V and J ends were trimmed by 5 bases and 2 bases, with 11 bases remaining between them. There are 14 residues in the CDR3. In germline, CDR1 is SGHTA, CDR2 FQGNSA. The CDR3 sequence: CASSRSRATDTQYF. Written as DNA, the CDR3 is TGTGCCAGCAGCCGCTCTAGAGCCACAGATACGCAGTATTTT.

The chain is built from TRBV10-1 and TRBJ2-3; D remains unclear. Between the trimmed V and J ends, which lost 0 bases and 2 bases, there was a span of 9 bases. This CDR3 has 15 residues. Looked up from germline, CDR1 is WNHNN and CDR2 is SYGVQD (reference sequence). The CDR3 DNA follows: TGCGCCAGCAGTGAGTCTCGCGGCTCCACAGATACGCAGTATTTT. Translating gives CASSESRGSTDTQYF.

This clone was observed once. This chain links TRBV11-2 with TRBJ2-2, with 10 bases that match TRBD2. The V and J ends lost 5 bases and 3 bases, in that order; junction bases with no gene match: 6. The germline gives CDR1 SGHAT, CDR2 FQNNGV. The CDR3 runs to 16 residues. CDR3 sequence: CASSRVAGGDTGELFF. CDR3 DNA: TGTGCCAGCAGCCGCGTAGCGGGGGGCGACACCGGGGAGCTGTTTTTT.

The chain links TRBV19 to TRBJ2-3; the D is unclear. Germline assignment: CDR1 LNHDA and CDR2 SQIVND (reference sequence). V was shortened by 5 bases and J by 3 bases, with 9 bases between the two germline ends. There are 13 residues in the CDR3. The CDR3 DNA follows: TGTGCCAGTAGTGGGCAGACGACAGATACGCAGTATTTT. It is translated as CASSGQTTDTQYF.

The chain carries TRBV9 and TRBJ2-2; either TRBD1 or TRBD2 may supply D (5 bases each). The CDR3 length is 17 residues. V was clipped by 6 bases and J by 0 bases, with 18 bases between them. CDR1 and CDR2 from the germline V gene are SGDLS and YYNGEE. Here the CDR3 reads CASTSTGAGTNTGELFF. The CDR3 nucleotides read TGTGCCAGCACCTCTACCGGGGCGGGCACGAACACCGGGGAGCTGTTTTTT.

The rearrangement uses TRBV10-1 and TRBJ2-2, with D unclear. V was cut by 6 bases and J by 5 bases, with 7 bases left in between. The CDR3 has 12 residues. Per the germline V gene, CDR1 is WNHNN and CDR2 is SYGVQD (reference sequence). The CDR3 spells CASRETTGELFF. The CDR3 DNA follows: TGCGCCAGCAGGGAGACAACCGGGGAGCTGTTTTTT.

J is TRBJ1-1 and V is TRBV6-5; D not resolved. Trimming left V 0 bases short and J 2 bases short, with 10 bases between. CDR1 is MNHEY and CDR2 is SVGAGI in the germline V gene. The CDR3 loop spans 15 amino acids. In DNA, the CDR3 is TGTGCCAGCAGTTACTCGAGGAGTCTCAACACTGAAGCTTTCTTT. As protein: CASSYSRSLNTEAFF.

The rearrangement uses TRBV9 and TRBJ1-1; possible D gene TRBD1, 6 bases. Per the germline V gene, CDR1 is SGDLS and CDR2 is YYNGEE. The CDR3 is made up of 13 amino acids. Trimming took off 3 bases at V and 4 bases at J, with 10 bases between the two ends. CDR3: CASSASGATEAFF. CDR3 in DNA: TGTGCCAGCAGCGCGTCAGGGGCCACTGAAGCTTTCTTT. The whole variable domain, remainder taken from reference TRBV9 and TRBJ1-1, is DSGVTQTPKHLITATGQRVTLRCSPRSGDLSVYWYQQSLDQGLQFLIQYYNGEERAKGNILERFSAQQFPDLHSELNLSSLELGDSALYFCASSASGATEAFFGQGTRLTVV.

CDR3 nucleotides: TGTGCCAGCTCACCACCGAGCGGAGGCTCTGGAAACACCATATATTTT. Translating gives CASSPPSGGSGNTIYF. The chain recombines TRBV18 with TRBJ1-3; D is ambiguous. The CDR3 spans 16 residues. Germline-derived CDR1 and CDR2 are KGHSH and LQKENI. The V end was cut by 0 bases, the J end by 0 bases, with 9 bases between.

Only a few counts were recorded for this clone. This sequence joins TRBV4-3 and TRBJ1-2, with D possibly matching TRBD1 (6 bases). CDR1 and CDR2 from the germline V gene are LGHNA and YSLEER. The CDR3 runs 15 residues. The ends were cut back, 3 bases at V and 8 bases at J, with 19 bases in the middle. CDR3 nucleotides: TGCGCCAGCAGCCAGACCTACGGGGGGCGTAGAGGCTACACCTTC. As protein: CASSQTYGGRRGYTF.

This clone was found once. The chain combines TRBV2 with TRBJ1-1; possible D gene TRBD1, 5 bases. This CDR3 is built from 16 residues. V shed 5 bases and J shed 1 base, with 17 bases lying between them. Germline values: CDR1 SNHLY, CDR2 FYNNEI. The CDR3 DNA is TGTGCCAGCAGTCGAAATGGGGGGTCCTGGAACACTGAAGCTTTCTTT. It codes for CASSRNGGSWNTEAFF.

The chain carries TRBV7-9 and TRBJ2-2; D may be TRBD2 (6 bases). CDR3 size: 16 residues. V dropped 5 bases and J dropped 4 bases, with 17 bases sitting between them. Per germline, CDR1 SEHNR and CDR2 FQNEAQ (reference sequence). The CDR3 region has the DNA TGTGCCAGCAGCCAAGCAGGGCGGGGCCCCACCGGGGAGCTGTTTTTT. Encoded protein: CASSQAGRGPTGELFF.

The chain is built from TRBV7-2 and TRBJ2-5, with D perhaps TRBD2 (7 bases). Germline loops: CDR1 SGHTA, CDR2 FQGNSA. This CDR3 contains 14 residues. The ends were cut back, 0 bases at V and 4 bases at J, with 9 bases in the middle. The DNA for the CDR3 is TGTGCCAGCAGCTTAGCGGGGGGGCCAGAGACCCAGTACTTC. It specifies CASSLAGGPETQYF.

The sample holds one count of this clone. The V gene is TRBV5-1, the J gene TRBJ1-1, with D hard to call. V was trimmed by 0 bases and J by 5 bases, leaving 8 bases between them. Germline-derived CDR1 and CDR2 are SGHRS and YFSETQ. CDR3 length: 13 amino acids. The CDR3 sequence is CASSLVGRTEAFF. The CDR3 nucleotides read TGCGCCAGCAGCTTGGTAGGGAGGACTGAAGCTTTCTTT.

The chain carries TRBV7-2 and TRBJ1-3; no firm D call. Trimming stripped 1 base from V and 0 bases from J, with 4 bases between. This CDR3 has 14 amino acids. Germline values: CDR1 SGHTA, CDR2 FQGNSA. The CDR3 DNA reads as TGTGCCAGCAGCTTAGATATCTCTGGAAACACCATATATTTT. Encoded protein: CASSLDISGNTIYF. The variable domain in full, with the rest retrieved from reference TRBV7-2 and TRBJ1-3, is GAGVSQSPSNKVTEKGKDVELRCDPISGHTALYWYRQSLGQGLEFLIYFQGNSAPDKSGLPSDRFSAERTGGSVSTLTIQRTQQEDSAVYLCASSLDISGNTIYFGEGSWLTVV.